The rows below give T cell receptor beta chains drawn from one sample of a study of CD8 T cells in ankylosing spondylitis. TCRdb reanalysed the 5' RACE reads using MiXCR and keeps one entry per CDR3 protein. This sample carries fewer than 500,000 distinct CDR3 sequences, around 24% of them seen once, and the ten largest clones take 16%. Sequencing was performed on blood, either unsorted or a sorted T cell fraction (not recorded which). These receptors were collected from a male donor with ankylosing spondylitis. Both conserved end residues are part of each CDR3. D genes are given only for firm matches. Only some rows state a clone size, as once, few, many or a class for expanded clones.

abundance: few
v_gene: TRBV10-2
d_gene: TRBD1
len: 20
j_gene: TRBJ1-5
CDR3aa: CASSGDRRGQSAPDNQPQHF
CDR3nt: TGCGCCAGCAGTGGGGACAGGCGAGGACAATCAGCCCCGGACAATCAGCCCCAGCATTTT

abundance: few
v_gene: TRBV6-1
d_gene: TRBD2
len: 15
j_gene: TRBJ2-7
CDR3aa: CASSASGKPFGEQYF
CDR3nt: TGTGCCAGCAGCGCTAGCGGGAAACCGTTTGGCGAGCAGTACTTC

abundance: once
v_gene: TRBV14
d_gene: -
len: 15
j_gene: TRBJ2-1
CDR3aa: CASSQVRRARNEQFF
CDR3nt: TGTGCCAGCAGCCAAGTAAGGAGAGCGCGTAATGAGCAGTTCTTC

abundance: -
v_gene: TRBV6-1
d_gene: TRBD1
len: 14
j_gene: TRBJ1-1
CDR3aa: CASSTTGKATEAFF
CDR3nt: TGTGCCAGCAGTACGACAGGGAAGGCCACTGAAGCTTTCTTT

abundance: -
v_gene: TRBV6-2/TRBV6-3
d_gene: TRBD2
len: 16
j_gene: TRBJ2-7
CDR3aa: CASSYSGDYPTYEQYF
CDR3nt: TGTGCCAGCAGTTACTCAGGGGACTACCCCACCTACGAGCAGTACTTC

abundance: few
v_gene: TRBV27
d_gene: TRBD1
len: 15
j_gene: TRBJ1-2
CDR3aa: CASSFLGQGEIGYTF
CDR3nt: TGTGCCAGCAGTTTTTTGGGACAGGGAGAAATTGGCTACACCTTC

abundance: -
v_gene: TRBV29-1
d_gene: TRBD1
len: 16
j_gene: TRBJ2-7
CDR3aa: CSVSLGTGVGSYEQYF
CDR3nt: TGCAGCGTCTCACTGGGGACAGGGGTTGGGTCCTACGAGCAGTACTTC

abundance: few
v_gene: TRBV5-1
d_gene: TRBD1
len: 13
j_gene: TRBJ1-2
CDR3aa: CASSIDRASDYTF
CDR3nt: TGCGCCAGCAGCATCGACAGGGCTTCCGACTACACCTTC

abundance: -
v_gene: TRBV7-3
d_gene: -
len: 14
j_gene: TRBJ2-2
CDR3aa: CASSLRWAAGELFF
CDR3nt: TGTGCCAGCAGCTTAAGATGGGCCGCCGGGGAGCTGTTTTTT

abundance: few
v_gene: TRBV15
d_gene: -
len: 16
j_gene: TRBJ1-4
CDR3aa: CATSKGASLTNEKLFF
CDR3nt: TGTGCCACCAGCAAAGGGGCCTCACTAACTAATGAAAAACTGTTTTTT

abundance: many
v_gene: TRBV27
d_gene: -
len: 13
j_gene: TRBJ2-4
CDR3aa: CASSLFTGKIQYF
CDR3nt: TGTGCCAGCAGTTTATTTACAGGCAAGATTCAGTACTTC

abundance: few
v_gene: TRBV4-3
d_gene: -
len: 14
j_gene: TRBJ2-5
CDR3aa: CASSQERGKETQYF
CDR3nt: TGCGCCAGCAGCCAAGAGAGGGGCAAGGAGACCCAGTACTTC

abundance: few
v_gene: TRBV24-1
d_gene: TRBD2
len: 13
j_gene: TRBJ2-1
CDR3aa: CATSVRAGGRRFF
CDR3nt: TGTGCCACCAGTGTACGAGCGGGGGGCCGGCGGTTCTTC

abundance: -
v_gene: TRBV5-1
d_gene: TRBD2
len: 16
j_gene: TRBJ2-2
CDR3aa: CASTDARLAGAGELFF
CDR3nt: TGCGCCAGCACAGACGCAAGGCTAGCGGGAGCCGGGGAGCTGTTTTTT

abundance: few
v_gene: TRBV9
d_gene: TRBD2
len: 15
j_gene: TRBJ2-1
CDR3aa: CASSVDGTSSYEQFF
CDR3nt: TGTGCCAGCAGCGTAGACGGGACTAGCTCGTATGAGCAGTTCTTC

abundance: -
v_gene: TRBV20-1
d_gene: -
len: 16
j_gene: TRBJ2-2
CDR3aa: CSAIVFLREGAGELFF
CDR3nt: TGCAGTGCTATAGTTTTCTTGCGGGAAGGGGCCGGGGAGCTGTTTTTT

abundance: -
v_gene: TRBV6-1
d_gene: -
len: 14
j_gene: TRBJ2-3
CDR3aa: CASRPLPSTDTQYF
CDR3nt: TGTGCCAGCAGACCATTACCTAGCACAGATACGCAGTATTTT